The 8 T cell receptor beta chains in this list originate from one sample, sequenced in a study of T cells after yellow fever vaccination. One entry per CDR3 protein, called by TCRdb with MiXCR from the 5' RACE reads. The data hold about 69,000 distinct CDR3 sequences, with under 6.5% observed a single time. The input for sequencing was CD4+ T cells sorted from PBMCs, taken less than 16 days after the first yellow fever vaccination. These receptors were taken from a man aged 18 to 29 who received the YFV17D yellow fever vaccine.

This clonotype was seen repeatedly, ten times or more. The chain combines TRBV12-3 or TRBV12-4 with TRBJ2-7, with D possibly matching TRBD2 (6 bases). V lost 3 bases and J 6 bases, leaving 18 bases between the germline ends. This CDR3 region has 15 residues. The CDR3 region is CASSFWRGPPVEQYF. The DNA for the CDR3 is TGTGCCAGCAGTTTTTGGCGGGGCCCTCCGGTCGAGCAGTACTTC.

This clonotype was detected ten times or more. V is TRBV29-1 and J is TRBJ2-5; TRBD1 or TRBD2 may be the D gene (5 bases each). This CDR3 has 12 amino acids. Germline V gene lookup returns CDR1 SQVTM and CDR2 ANQGSEA. Between the trimmed V and J ends, which lost 4 bases and 11 bases, there was a span of 17 bases. Here the CDR3 DNA reads TGCAGCGTTGGCTGGAGAGGGGAGAATCAGTACTTC. Encoded protein: CSVGWRGENQYF.

This clonotype was seen repeatedly, ten times or more. This chain joins TRBV27 and TRBJ2-5; either TRBD1 or TRBD2 may fit D (5 bases each). CDR1 and CDR2 from the germline V gene are MNHEY and SMNVEV (reference sequence). The CDR3 spans 15 residues. The V end was cut by 4 bases, the J end by 2 bases, with 14 bases between. The CDR3 nucleotides read TGTGCCAGCAGTTCCGAATCGGGGCCACAAGAGACCCAGTACTTC. This sequence encodes CASSSESGPQETQYF.

In its sample, this clonotype was seen many times. This rearrangement joins TRBV7-9 to TRBJ2-4; 10 bases map to TRBD1. V dropped 5 bases and J dropped 7; count of bases not matched to a gene: 11. The CDR3 spans 16 residues. CDR1 and CDR2 (germline): SEHNR, FQNEAQ (reference sequence). The CDR3 coding sequence is TGTGCCAGCAGCCGCTCGGACAGGGGGACAAATAACATTCAGTACTTC. It is translated as CASSRSDRGTNNIQYF.

This clonotype was observed at least ten times. The V and J genes are TRBV12-3 or TRBV12-4 and TRBJ1-5; D might be TRBD1 (5 bases). The CDR3 loop spans 14 amino acids. Trimming pared 5 bases from V and 0 bases from J, leaving 8 bases between. The CDR3 loop reads CASSRDHSNQPQHF. The CDR3 DNA reads as TGTGCCAGCAGTCGGGACCATAGCAATCAGCCCCAGCATTTT.

Ten or more counts support this clonotype. The V and J genes are TRBV30 and TRBJ2-5; D ambiguous. V was shortened by 2 bases and J by 5 bases, with 6 bases between the two germline ends. CDR3 size: 11 residues. Germline CDR1 GTSNPN, CDR2 SVGIG (reference sequence). As DNA, the CDR3 is TGTGCCTGGAGTCCGGAGGAGACCCAGTACTTC. Its translation is CAWSPEETQYF.

This clonotype was seen repeatedly, ten times or more. This chain uses TRBV7-9 with TRBJ2-5; D is unresolved. The CDR3 length is 14 residues. Germline V lookup: CDR1 SEHNR, CDR2 FQNEAQ (reference sequence). With 4 bases removed from V and 2 bases from J, the gap between germline ends came to 11 bases. CDR3 sequence reads: CASSYWAVQETQYF. Here the CDR3 DNA reads TGTGCCAGCAGCTATTGGGCCGTGCAAGAGACCCAGTACTTC.

This clonotype was seen at least ten times. The chain employs TRBV2 and TRBJ2-1; D is possibly TRBD2 (7 bases). Germline-derived CDR1 and CDR2 are SNHLY and FYNNEI. The CDR3 is made up of 15 amino acids. V lost 8 bases and J 5 bases, leaving 19 bases between the germline ends. DNA for the CDR3: TGTGCCAGCTCCTTGAGGGGGGGGCCGAACAATGAGCAGTTCTTC. Residues: CASSLRGGPNNEQFF.